This TCR beta chain was sequenced in a study of blood T cell repertoires in COVID-19. Study in general: Sources were T cells, B-cell-depleted T cells, or PBMCs; the material itself was cDNA or gDNA.

Participants came from about two dozen US areas, aged roughly 18 to 89 years. Cohorts were determined from participant-reported clinical history. Profiling relied on immunoSEQ multiplex PCR, and the TCRdb table lists in-frame clones only, not all of them. The table records about 270,000 clones, approximately 90% of them present only once. The specimen sequenced was PBMCs or T cells enriched from blood (not recorded which). The clonotype was recovered from a woman aged 30 to 39 with acute COVID-19.

This CDR3 reads CASSSGTASPLHF. The CDR3 DNA follows: TGTGCCAGCAGCTCGGGGACAGCTTCACCCCTCCACTTT. This sequence joins TRBV12-3 or TRBV12-4 and TRBJ1-6; TRBD1 matches 7 bases. V dropped 6 bases and J dropped 9; count of bases not matched to a gene: 5. This CDR3 has 13 residues.